The sequence of this TCR beta chain was determined in a study of blood T cell repertoires in COVID-19. Study-level information: Donors in the United States, Italy and Spain gave samples during acute or convalescent COVID-19.

The CDR3 runs to 17 residues. Germline CDR1 is SGDLS and CDR2 is YYNGEE. V was clipped by 1 base and J by 8 bases; unmatched bases: 14. This clone was detected once. The data were produced by immunoSEQ multiplex PCR, yet TCRdb's version contains in-frame clones alone and is incomplete. The sample yields 250,000 to 300,000 clones, 88% seen once. Sequences were obtained from PBMCs or T cells enriched from blood (not recorded which). This receptor was taken from a woman between 55 and 75 years old in a cohort exposed to, infected with or recovered from COVID-19 (not recorded which). V is TRBV9 and J is TRBJ2-1; 8 nucleotides match TRBD2. The CDR3 nucleotides read TGTGCCAGCAGCGTAAGTTCCAGTGGGACTAGTCGGGATGAGCAGTTCTTC. It specifies CASSVSSSGTSRDEQFF.